The clone carrying this T cell receptor (beta chain) appeared many times. As yet, its antigen is unknown. This CDR3 has 13 residues. Germline V gene lookup returns CDR1 MNHEY and CDR2 SVGEGT. V gave up 6 bases and J gave up 10 bases; unmatched junction bases: 9. The sample comes from a study of CD8 T cells in ankylosing spondylitis. General study results and limits: Relatively rare in peripheral blood, disease-linked clones were also CD8+. Seemingly distinctive of ankylosing spondylitis blood was a TCR beta motif formed by eight highly homologous variants. Clones linked to disease were reported to show significant enrichment in matched ankylosing spondylitis synovial fluid.

5'-RACE, quantitative and with molecular barcodes, yielded the TCR beta libraries. TCRdb called the 5' RACE reads again in MiXCR, with one record for every CDR3 protein. The sample has some 140,000 distinct CDR3 sequences, roughly 8% seen once. The J gene is TRBJ2-7, the V gene TRBV6-2 or TRBV6-3; 10 bases align to TRBD2. Sequenced input: synovial fluid, either unsorted or a sorted T cell fraction (not recorded which). This receptor was identified in a male donor with ankylosing spondylitis. This CDR3 reads CASSSTSGAQQYF. Here the CDR3 DNA reads TGTGCCAGCAGCTCCACTAGCGGGGCCCAACAGTACTTC.